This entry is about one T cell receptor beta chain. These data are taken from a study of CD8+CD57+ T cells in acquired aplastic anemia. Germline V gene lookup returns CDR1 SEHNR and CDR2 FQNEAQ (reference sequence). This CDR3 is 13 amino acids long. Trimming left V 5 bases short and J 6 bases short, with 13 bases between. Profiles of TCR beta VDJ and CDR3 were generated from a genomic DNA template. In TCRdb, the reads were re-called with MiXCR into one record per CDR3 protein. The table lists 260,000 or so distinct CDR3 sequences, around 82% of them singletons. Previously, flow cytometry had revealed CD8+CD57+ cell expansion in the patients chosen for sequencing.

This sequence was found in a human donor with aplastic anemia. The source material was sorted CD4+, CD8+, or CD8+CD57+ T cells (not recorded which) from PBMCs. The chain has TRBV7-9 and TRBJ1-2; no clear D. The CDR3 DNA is TGTGCCAGCAGCCCCCGGATGGCAAATGGCTACACCTTC. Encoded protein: CASSPRMANGYTF.